The next 14 T cell receptor beta chains were all read from a single sample in a study of blood T cell repertoires in COVID-19. The protocol was immunoSEQ multiplex PCR, while the TCRdb copy is restricted to in-frame clones and leaves out a portion. The sample holds more than 55,000 clones, 70% to 75% seen once. The sequenced sample consisted of peripheral blood. The receptors were sampled from a woman in her 70s with acute or convalescent COVID-19.

The genes are TRBV15 and TRBJ2-7; 9 bases agree with TRBD1. Germline V gives CDR1 LNHNV, CDR2 YYDKDF (reference sequence). The CDR3 sequence is 15 residues long. V lost 0 bases, J lost 5 bases, and 5 bases stayed unmatched. The CDR3 DNA reads TGTGCCACCAGCAGAGATACAGGGGGCAACGACGAGCAGTACTTC. It specifies CATSRDTGGNDEQYF.

CDR3 nucleotide sequence: TGCGCCAGCAGTGAGACCCTCGGGACAGGGGCTATTTTGAAAAGTGACACTGAAGCTTTCTTT. Amino acids: CASSETLGTGAILKSDTEAFF. The chain couples TRBV10-1 to TRBJ1-1, with TRBD1 identical over 10 bases. The J segment lost 3 bases and the V segment lost 2 bases, leaving 21 bases of the junction unmatched. Germline V gives CDR1 WNHNN, CDR2 SYGVQD (reference sequence). The CDR3 loop spans 21 amino acids.

With respect to this clone: The junction does not match germline at one end; this may be a read error. This chain uses TRBV6-5 with TRBJ1-3; maybe TRBD1 (6 bases). The CDR3 is 14 amino acids. In germline, CDR1 is MNHEY, CDR2 SVGAGI. CDR3 residues: CASGYREAGNTIYF. DNA for the CDR3: TGTGCCAGCGGTTACAGGGAGGCTGGAAACACCATATATTTT.

The chain employs TRBV29-1 and TRBJ2-7, with TRBD1 as a possible D gene (6 bases). The ends were cut back, 4 bases at V and 2 bases at J, with 12 bases in the middle. CDR1 and CDR2 (germline): SQVTM, ANQGSEA. The CDR3 spans 13 residues. The CDR3 coding sequence is TGCAGCGTTGGAACAGGGTGGACCTACGAGCAGTACTTC. The encoded protein is CSVGTGWTYEQYF.

V gene TRBV7-9 combines with J gene TRBJ2-3, with TRBD2 identical over 12 bases. The J segment lost 3 bases and the V segment lost 2 bases, leaving 12 bases of the junction unmatched. The CDR3 consists of 19 residues. Germline CDR1 reads SEHNR; CDR2 reads FQNEAQ (reference sequence). CDR3 sequence reads: CASSLYLAGGRNSTDTQYF. CDR3 nucleotide sequence: TGTGCCAGCAGCTTATATCTAGCGGGGGGGCGGAACTCGACAGATACGCAGTATTTT.

CDR3 sequence reads: CASSLGRTGYGYTF. The CDR3 DNA reads TGTGCCAGCAGCTTGGGGAGGACGGGCTATGGCTACACCTTC. V and J are TRBV5-4 and TRBJ1-2; unclear D gene. The CDR3 length is 14 residues. From germline, CDR1 is SGHNT and CDR2 YYREEE (reference sequence). Trimming stripped 0 bases from V and 4 bases from J, with 10 bases between.

This chain links TRBV19 with TRBJ1-5, with D perhaps matching TRBD1 (5 bases). This CDR3 has 14 amino acids. V lost 7 bases and J 5 bases, leaving 15 bases between the germline ends. CDR1 is LNHDA, CDR2 SQIVND, per germline (reference sequence). This CDR3 is CASTPGLPYQPQHF. The CDR3 nucleotides read TGTGCCAGTACCCCGGGACTCCCATATCAGCCCCAGCATTTT.

V and J are TRBV9 and TRBJ1-5; 8 bases are shared with TRBD1. Germline-derived CDR1 and CDR2 are SGDLS and YYNGEE. The CDR3 runs to 15 residues. The ends lost 4 bases at V and 2 bases at J; junction bases unmatched: 5. CDR3: CASSRTGLGNQPQHF. The CDR3, as DNA: TGTGCCAGCAGCCGGACAGGGTTGGGCAATCAGCCCCAGCATTTT.

V and J are TRBV3-1 (or the pseudogene TRBV3-2) and TRBJ2-2; 11 bases agree with TRBD2. This CDR3 has 22 residues. The J segment lost 6 bases and the V segment lost 0 bases, leaving 21 bases of the junction unmatched. Germline assignment: CDR1 LGHDT and CDR2 YNNKEL (reference sequence). Written as DNA, the CDR3 is TGTGCCAGCAGCCAAGATCCGAATTCATGGCTAGCGGGGGGCGGTCGGTCCGGGGAGCTGTTTTTT. Amino acids: CASSQDPNSWLAGGGRSGELFF.

J is TRBJ2-1 and V is TRBV7-3, with D tentatively TRBD2 (5 bases). The CDR3 extends over 15 amino acids. Trimming left V 6 bases short and J 0 bases short, with 12 bases between. The germline V gene encodes CDR1 SGHTA and CDR2 FQGTGA. CDR3 in DNA: TGTGCCAGCAGTCGGACTCCTAGCTCCTACAATGAGCAGTTCTTC. It codes for CASSRTPSSYNEQFF. Full variable domain (remainder filled in from reference TRBV7-3 and TRBJ2-1): GAGVSQTPSNKVTEKGKYVELRCDPISGHTALYWYRQSLGQGPEFLIYFQGTGAADDSGLPNDRFFAVRPEGSVSTLKIQRTERGDSAVYLCASSRTPSSYNEQFFGPGTRLTVL.

CDR3 protein: CASSEGDRTPLHF. In nucleotides, the CDR3 is TGTGCCAGCAGCGAAGGGGACAGGACGCCCCTCCACTTT. The chain employs TRBV9 and TRBJ1-6; 8 bases line up with TRBD1. The J segment lost 13 bases and the V segment lost 3 bases, leaving 6 bases of the junction unmatched. Germline CDR1 reads SGDLS; CDR2 reads YYNGEE. CDR3 length equals 13 residues.

The chain carries TRBV5-5 and TRBJ1-1; a weak D match, TRBD1 (5 bases). The ends were cut back, 6 bases at V and 10 bases at J, with 13 bases in the middle. Germline V gene sequence: CDR1 SGHKS, CDR2 YYEKEE (reference sequence). The CDR3 has 11 residues. This CDR3 reads CASTLSGGAFF. CDR3 bases: TGTGCCAGCACCCTTTCGGGGGGAGCTTTCTTT.

The chain recombines TRBV6-6 with TRBJ1-1; 9 nucleotides agree with TRBD1. This CDR3 spans 14 amino acids. Germline V gene sequence: CDR1 MNHNY, CDR2 SVGAGI (reference sequence). J gave up 5 bases and V 2 bases, and 3 bases lay outside the gene matches. The chain's CDR3 is CASSYLGQGTEAFF. CDR3 DNA sequence: TGTGCCAGCAGTTACCTGGGACAGGGTACTGAAGCTTTCTTT.

The J gene is TRBJ1-1, the V gene TRBV5-6, with TRBD1 as a possible D gene (5 bases). This CDR3 contains 12 residues. Trimming removed 0 bases from V and 8 bases from J, with 8 bases in between. The germline gives CDR1 SGHDT, CDR2 YYEEEE. The CDR3 loop is CASSLAQGEAFF. CDR3 nucleotides: TGTGCCAGCAGCTTGGCGCAGGGAGAAGCTTTCTTT.